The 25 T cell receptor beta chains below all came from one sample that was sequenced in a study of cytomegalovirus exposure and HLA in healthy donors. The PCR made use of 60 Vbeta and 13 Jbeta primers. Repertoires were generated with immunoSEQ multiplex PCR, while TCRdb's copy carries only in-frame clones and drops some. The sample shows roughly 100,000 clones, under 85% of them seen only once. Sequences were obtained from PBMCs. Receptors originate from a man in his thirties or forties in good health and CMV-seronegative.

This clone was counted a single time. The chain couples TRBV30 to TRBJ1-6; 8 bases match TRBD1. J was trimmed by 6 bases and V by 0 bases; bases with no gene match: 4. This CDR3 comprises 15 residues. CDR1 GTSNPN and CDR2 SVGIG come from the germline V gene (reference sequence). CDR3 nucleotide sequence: TGTGCCTGGAGTGTCCGGGGACAGGCTAATTCACCCCTCCACTTT. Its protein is CAWSVRGQANSPLHF.

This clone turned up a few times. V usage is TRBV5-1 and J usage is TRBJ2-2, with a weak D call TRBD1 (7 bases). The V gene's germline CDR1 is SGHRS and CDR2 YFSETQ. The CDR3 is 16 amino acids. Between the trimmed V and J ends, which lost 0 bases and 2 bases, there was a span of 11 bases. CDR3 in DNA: TGCGCCAGCAGCTTGGCAGGGGGGCGAAACACCGGGGAGCTGTTTTTT. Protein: CASSLAGGRNTGELFF.

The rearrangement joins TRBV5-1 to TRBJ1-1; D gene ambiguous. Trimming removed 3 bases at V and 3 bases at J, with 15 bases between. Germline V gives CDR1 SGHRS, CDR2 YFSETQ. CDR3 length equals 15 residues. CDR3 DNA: TGCGCCAGCAGCTCCCAATCAGTTGGGCACACTGAAGCTTTCTTT. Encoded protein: CASSSQSVGHTEAFF.

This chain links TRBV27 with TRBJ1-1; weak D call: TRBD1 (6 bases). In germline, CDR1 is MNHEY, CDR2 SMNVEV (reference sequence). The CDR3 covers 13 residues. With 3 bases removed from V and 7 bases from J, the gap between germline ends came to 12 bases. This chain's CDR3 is CASSFDRQGEAFF. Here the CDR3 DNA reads TGTGCCAGCAGTTTCGACAGGCAAGGTGAAGCTTTCTTT.

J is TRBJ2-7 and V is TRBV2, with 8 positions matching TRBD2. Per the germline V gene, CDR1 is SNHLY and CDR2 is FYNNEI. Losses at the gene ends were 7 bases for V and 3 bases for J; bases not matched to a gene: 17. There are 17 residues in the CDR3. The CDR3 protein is CASTGEGLAGGGYEQYF. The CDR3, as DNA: TGTGCCAGCACCGGGGAGGGGCTAGCGGGCGGGGGCTACGAGCAGTACTTC.

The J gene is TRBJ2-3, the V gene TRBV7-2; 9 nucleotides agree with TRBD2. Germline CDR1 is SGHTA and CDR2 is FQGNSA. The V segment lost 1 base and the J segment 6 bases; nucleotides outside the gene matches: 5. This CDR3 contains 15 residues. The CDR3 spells CASSLGGSGGDTQYF. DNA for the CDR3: TGTGCCAGCAGCTTAGGGGGTAGCGGGGGTGATACGCAGTATTTT.

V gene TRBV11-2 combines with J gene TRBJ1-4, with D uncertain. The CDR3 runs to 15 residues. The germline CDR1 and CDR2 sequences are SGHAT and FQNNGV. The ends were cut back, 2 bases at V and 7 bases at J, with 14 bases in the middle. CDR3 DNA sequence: TGTGCCAGCAGCTTACAGGAGGGCAGAGGTGAAAAACTGTTTTTT. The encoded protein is CASSLQEGRGEKLFF.

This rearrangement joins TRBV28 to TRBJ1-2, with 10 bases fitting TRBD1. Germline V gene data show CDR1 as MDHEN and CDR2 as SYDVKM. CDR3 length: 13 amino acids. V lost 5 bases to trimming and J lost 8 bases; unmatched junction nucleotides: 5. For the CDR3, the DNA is TGTGCCAGCAGTGCGCCGGGACAGGGGGGCTACACCTTC. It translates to CASSAPGQGGYTF.

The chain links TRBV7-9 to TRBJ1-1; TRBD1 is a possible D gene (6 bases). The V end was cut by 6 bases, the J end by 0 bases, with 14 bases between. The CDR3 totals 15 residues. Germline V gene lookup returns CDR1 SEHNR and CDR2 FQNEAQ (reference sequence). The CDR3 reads CASSQQGTLNTEAFF. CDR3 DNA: TGTGCCAGCAGTCAACAGGGCACCCTGAACACTGAAGCTTTCTTT.

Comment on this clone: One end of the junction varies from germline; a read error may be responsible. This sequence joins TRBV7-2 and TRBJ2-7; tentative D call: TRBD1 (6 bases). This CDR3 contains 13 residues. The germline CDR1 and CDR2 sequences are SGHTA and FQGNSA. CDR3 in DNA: TGTGCCAGCAGCTTAGCAGGAACAGGGAATGGAGCCTTC. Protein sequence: CASSLAGTGNGAF.

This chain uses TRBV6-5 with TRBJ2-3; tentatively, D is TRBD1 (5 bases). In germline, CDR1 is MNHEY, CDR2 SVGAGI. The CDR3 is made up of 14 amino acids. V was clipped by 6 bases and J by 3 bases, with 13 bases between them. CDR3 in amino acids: CASRWGLETDTQYF. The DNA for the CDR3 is TGTGCCAGCAGGTGGGGCCTTGAGACAGATACGCAGTATTTT.

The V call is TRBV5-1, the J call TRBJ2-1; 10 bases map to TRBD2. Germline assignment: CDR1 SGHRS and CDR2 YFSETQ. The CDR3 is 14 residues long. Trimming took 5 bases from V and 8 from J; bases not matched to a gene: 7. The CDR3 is CASRPSGGAYEQFF. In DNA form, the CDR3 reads TGCGCCAGCAGGCCCAGCGGGGGGGCCTATGAGCAGTTCTTC.

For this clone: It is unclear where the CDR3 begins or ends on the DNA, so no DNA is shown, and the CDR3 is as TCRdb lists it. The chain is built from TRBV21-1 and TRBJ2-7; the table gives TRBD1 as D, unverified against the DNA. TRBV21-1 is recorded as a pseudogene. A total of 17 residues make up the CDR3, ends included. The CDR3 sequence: CASSKWGQGAHGYEQYF.

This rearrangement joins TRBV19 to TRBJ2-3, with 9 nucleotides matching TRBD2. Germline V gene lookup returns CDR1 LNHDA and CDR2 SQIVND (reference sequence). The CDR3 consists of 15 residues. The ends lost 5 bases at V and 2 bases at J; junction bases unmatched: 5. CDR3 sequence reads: CASSVSSGDTDTQYF. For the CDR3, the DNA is TGTGCCAGTAGTGTTTCTAGCGGGGACACAGATACGCAGTATTTT.

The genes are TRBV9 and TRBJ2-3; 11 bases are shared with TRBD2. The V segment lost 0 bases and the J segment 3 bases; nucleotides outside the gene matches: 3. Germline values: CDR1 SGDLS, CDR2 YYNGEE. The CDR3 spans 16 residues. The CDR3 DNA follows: TGTGCCAGCAGCGTAGAGCTAGCGGGGGGTACAGATACGCAGTATTTT. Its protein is CASSVELAGGTDTQYF. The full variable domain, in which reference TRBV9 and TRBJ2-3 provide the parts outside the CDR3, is DSGVTQTPKHLITATGQRVTLRCSPRSGDLSVYWYQQSLDQGLQFLIQYYNGEERAKGNILERFSAQQFPDLHSELNLSSLELGDSALYFCASSVELAGGTDTQYFGPGTRLTVL.

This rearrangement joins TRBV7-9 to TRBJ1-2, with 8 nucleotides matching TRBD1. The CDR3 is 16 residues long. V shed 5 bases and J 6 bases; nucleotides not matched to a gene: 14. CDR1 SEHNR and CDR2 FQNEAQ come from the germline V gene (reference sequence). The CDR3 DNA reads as TGTGCCAGCAGCCGCCCCTCCGAGACAGGGGTGAATGGCTACACCTTC. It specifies CASSRPSETGVNGYTF. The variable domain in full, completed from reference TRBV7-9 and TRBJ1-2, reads DTGVSQNPRHKITKRGQNVTFRCDPISEHNRLYWYRQTLGQGPEFLTYFQNEAQLEKSRLLSDRFSAERPKGSFSTLEIQRTEQGDSAMYLCASSRPSETGVNGYTFGSGTRLTVV.

This CDR3 is CASSPQEIRGDEAFF. In DNA, the CDR3 is TGTGCCAGCTCACCACAAGAGATCAGGGGCGATGAAGCTTTCTTT. This chain links TRBV18 with TRBJ1-1, with D tentatively TRBD1 (6 bases). The CDR3 totals 15 residues. V gave up 1 base and J gave up 7 bases, with 16 bases separating them. Germline CDR1 reads KGHSH; CDR2 reads LQKENI.

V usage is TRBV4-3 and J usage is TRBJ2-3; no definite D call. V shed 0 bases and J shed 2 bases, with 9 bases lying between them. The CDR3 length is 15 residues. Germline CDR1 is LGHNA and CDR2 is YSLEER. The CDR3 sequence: CASSQDSSPTDTQYF. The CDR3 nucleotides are TGCGCCAGCAGCCAAGATTCGAGTCCCACAGATACGCAGTATTTT.

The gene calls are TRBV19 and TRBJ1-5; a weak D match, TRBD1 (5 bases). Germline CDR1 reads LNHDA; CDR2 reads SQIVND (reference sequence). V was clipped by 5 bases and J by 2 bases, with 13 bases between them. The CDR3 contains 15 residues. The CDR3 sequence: CASSGAEWGNQPQHF. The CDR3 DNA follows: TGTGCCAGTAGTGGGGCAGAATGGGGCAATCAGCCCCAGCATTTT. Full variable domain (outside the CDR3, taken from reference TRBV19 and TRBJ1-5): DGGITQSPKYLFRKEGQNVTLSCEQNLNHDAMYWYRQDPGQGLRLIYYSQIVNDFQKGDIAEGYSVSREKKESFPLTVTSAQKNPTAFYLCASSGAEWGNQPQHFGDGTRLSIL.

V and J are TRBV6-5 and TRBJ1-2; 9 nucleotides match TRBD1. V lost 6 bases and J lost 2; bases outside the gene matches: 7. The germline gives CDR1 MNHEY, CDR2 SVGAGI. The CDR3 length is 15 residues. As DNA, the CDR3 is TGTGCCAGCAGAACAGGGGGCAGGGGGAACTATGGCTACACCTTC. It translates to CASRTGGRGNYGYTF.

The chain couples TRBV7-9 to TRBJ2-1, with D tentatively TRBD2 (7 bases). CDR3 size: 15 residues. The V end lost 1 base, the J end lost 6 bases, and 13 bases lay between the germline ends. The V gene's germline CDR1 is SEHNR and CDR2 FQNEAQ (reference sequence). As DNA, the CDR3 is TGTGCCAGCAGCTTAGTAAAGGGGGAGGGCAATGAGCAGTTCTTC. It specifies CASSLVKGEGNEQFF. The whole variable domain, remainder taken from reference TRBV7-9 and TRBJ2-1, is DTGVSQNPRHKITKRGQNVTFRCDPISEHNRLYWYRQTLGQGPEFLTYFQNEAQLEKSRLLSDRFSAERPKGSFSTLEIQRTEQGDSAMYLCASSLVKGEGNEQFFGPGTRLTVL.

For the CDR3, the DNA is TGTGCCAGCGGACCGCCGGGAACCTCCTACGAGCAGTACTTC. Translation: CASGPPGTSYEQYF. The J gene is TRBJ2-7, the V gene TRBV28, with TRBD2 as a possible D gene (5 bases). The germline CDR1 and CDR2 sequences are MDHEN and SYDVKM. This CDR3 region has 14 residues. V lost 8 bases and J 0 bases, leaving 14 bases between the germline ends.

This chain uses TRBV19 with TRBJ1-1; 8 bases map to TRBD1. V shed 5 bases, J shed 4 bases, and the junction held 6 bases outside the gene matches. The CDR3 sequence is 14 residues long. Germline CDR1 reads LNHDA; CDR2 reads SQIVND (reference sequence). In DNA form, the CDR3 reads TGTGCCAGTAGTTCCGGACAGGGAGGCACTGAAGCTTTCTTT. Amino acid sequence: CASSSGQGGTEAFF.

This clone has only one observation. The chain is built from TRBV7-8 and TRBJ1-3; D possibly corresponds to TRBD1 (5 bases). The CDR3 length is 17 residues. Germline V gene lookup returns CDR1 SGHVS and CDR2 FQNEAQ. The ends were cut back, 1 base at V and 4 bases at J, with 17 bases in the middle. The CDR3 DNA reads TGTGCCAGCAGCTTAGGGAGGGTTGTGGGGGGAGGAAACACCATATATTTT. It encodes CASSLGRVVGGGNTIYF.

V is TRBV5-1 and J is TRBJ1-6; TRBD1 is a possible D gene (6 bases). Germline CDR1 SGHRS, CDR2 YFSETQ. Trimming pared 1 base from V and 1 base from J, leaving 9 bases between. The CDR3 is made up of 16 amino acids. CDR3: CASSLNRASYNSPLHF. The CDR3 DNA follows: TGCGCCAGCAGCTTGAACAGGGCGTCCTATAATTCACCCCTCCACTTT. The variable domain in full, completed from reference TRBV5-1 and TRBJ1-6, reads KAGVTQTPRYLIKTRGQQVTLSCSPISGHRSVSWYQQTPGQGLQFLFEYFSETQRNKGNFPGRFSGRQFSNSRSEMNVSTLELGDSALYLCASSLNRASYNSPLHFGNGTRLTVT.